This TCR beta chain came from a study of cytomegalovirus exposure and HLA in healthy donors. PCR used 60 Vbeta primers and 13 Jbeta primers. Assay: immunoSEQ multiplex PCR; the TCRdb copy retains only in-frame clones and omits some. The profile shows some 65,000 clones, 62% of them singletons. With V trimmed by 5 bases and J by 6 bases, 6 bases remained unmatched. Looked up from germline, CDR1 is SNHLY and CDR2 is FYNNEI. The CDR3 consists of 15 residues. What was sequenced was PBMCs. The J gene is TRBJ2-1, the V gene TRBV2; 11 bases match TRBD2. The TCR comes from a man aged 25-45 years in good health and CMV-seronegative. This CDR3 is CASSRSGGAGNEQFF. CDR3 nucleotide sequence: TGTGCCAGCAGTCGTAGCGGGGGGGCAGGCAATGAGCAGTTCTTC.